The 18 T cell receptor beta chains in this list originate from one sample, sequenced in a study of STAT3 mutations in large granular lymphocyte leukemia (dated by TCRdb to between 2017 and 2020). Summary of the overall study and its limitations: Every T-LGLL patient showed at least one immunodominant TCRbeta clonotype, and about half showed multiple immunodominant subclonotypes.

These TCRs' antigens remain unknown. Libraries came from the immunoSEQ multiplex PCR assay. Not all clones reach the TCRdb copy of this immuneACCESS table, which keeps in-frame sequences only. Checked studies attribute under half of the gap to unresolved V genes and leave the rest unexplained. In all, the sample holds over 25,000 clones, and approximately 83% of those were seen once. Clones ranked in the top ten supply more than 9.5% of the sample. Material: peripheral blood mononuclear cells. These receptors were obtained from a man between 60 and 75 years old with T-cell large granular lymphocyte leukemia. Some clones in this sample may be carry-over from other donors' samples. The age is the age at diagnosis.

The V call is TRBV7-6, the J call TRBJ2-7; D remains unclear. The CDR3 has 13 residues. CDR1 and CDR2 from the germline V gene are SGHVS and FNYEAQ. Trimming removed 6 bases at V and 4 bases at J, with 13 bases between. The CDR3 spells CASSYGLGYEQYF. In nucleotides, the CDR3 is TGTGCCAGCAGTTATGGCCTGGGGTACGAGCAGTACTTC. Variable domain in full (rest from reference TRBV7-6 and TRBJ2-7): GAGVSQSPRYKVTKRGQDVALRCDPISGHVSLYWYRQALGQGPEFLTYFNYEAQQDKSGLPNDRFSAERPEGSISTLTIQRTEQRDSAMYRCASSYGLGYEQYFGPGTRLTVT.

The chain is built from TRBV7-2 and TRBJ1-5; D possibly corresponds to TRBD1 (6 bases). Per the germline V gene, CDR1 is SGHTA and CDR2 is FQGNSA. The CDR3 totals 15 residues. Trimming left V 1 base short and J 3 bases short, with 10 bases between. The CDR3 spells CASSLGGAPNQPQHF. The CDR3 nucleotides read TGTGCCAGCAGCTTAGGGGGGGCACCCAATCAGCCCCAGCATTTT.

A note on this clone: One end of the junction varies from germline; a read error may be responsible. The V and J genes are TRBV5-1 and TRBJ1-2; TRBD1 might be the D (6 bases). The germline V gene has CDR1 SGHRS and CDR2 YFSETQ. This CDR3 contains 13 residues. This CDR3 is CASSLGPLGGSAF. For the CDR3, the DNA is TGCGCCAGCAGCTTGGGTCCGTTAGGGGGGAGCGCCTTC.

This rearrangement joins TRBV5-5 to TRBJ2-2, with TRBD1 matching over 8 bases. The CDR3 consists of 15 residues. Per germline, CDR1 SGHKS and CDR2 YYEKEE (reference sequence). The ends lost 4 bases at V and 6 bases at J; junction bases unmatched: 8. The CDR3 loop reads CASSLGDRWSGELFF. DNA of the CDR3: TGTGCCAGCAGCCTTGGGGACAGGTGGTCCGGGGAGCTGTTTTTT. The variable domain in full, completed from reference TRBV5-5 and TRBJ2-2, reads DAGVTQSPTHLIKTRGQQVTLRCSPISGHKSVSWYQQVLGQGPQFIFQYYEKEERGRGNFPDRFSARQFPNYSSELNVNALLLGDSALYLCASSLGDRWSGELFFGEGSRLTVL.

The chain employs TRBV4-2 and TRBJ1-2; D remains ambiguous. The CDR3 runs 15 residues. V gave up 0 bases and J gave up 8 bases, with 16 bases separating them. Germline V gives CDR1 LGHNA, CDR2 YNFKEQ. CDR3 DNA sequence: TGTGCCAGCAGCCAAGATACGACCACCTCGAGGGGCTACACCTTC. Amino acid sequence: CASSQDTTTSRGYTF.

The chain employs TRBV6-1 and TRBJ2-7, with 8 bases fitting TRBD1. J gave up 6 bases and V 4 bases, and 8 bases lay outside the gene matches. The germline gives CDR1 MNHNS, CDR2 SASEGT. The CDR3 runs to 14 residues. This CDR3 reads CASSARGTGVEQYF. CDR3 sequence (DNA): TGTGCCAGCAGTGCAAGAGGGACAGGCGTCGAGCAGTACTTC.

V usage is TRBV4-1 and J usage is TRBJ2-1, with 10 bases lining up with TRBD1. The ends lost 3 bases at V and 4 bases at J; junction bases unmatched: 3. Looked up from germline, CDR1 is MGHRA and CDR2 is YSYEKL. CDR3 size: 15 residues. The CDR3 is CASSHLGQGYNEQFF. The CDR3 DNA reads as TGCGCCAGCAGCCACTTGGGACAGGGGTACAATGAGCAGTTCTTC.

This clone was recorded a few times. The chain links TRBV10-3 to TRBJ2-1; 13 nucleotides match TRBD2. The V gene's germline CDR1 is ENHRY and CDR2 SYGVKD. With V trimmed by 10 bases and J by 0 bases, 3 bases remained unmatched. The CDR3 loop spans 15 amino acids. The CDR3: CATGTSGVSYNEQFF. In nucleotides, the CDR3 is TGTGCCACCGGGACTAGCGGGGTCTCCTACAATGAGCAGTTCTTC.

The rearrangement links TRBV5-1 to TRBJ2-1; a possible D gene is TRBD2 (5 bases). CDR3 size: 17 residues. With 2 bases removed from V and 0 bases from J, the gap between germline ends came to 15 bases. The germline V gene has CDR1 SGHRS and CDR2 YFSETQ. The CDR3 sequence: CASSFAGLGSSYNEQFF. For the CDR3, the DNA is TGCGCCAGCAGCTTCGCCGGGCTGGGGAGCTCCTACAATGAGCAGTTCTTC. Together with reference TRBV5-1 and TRBJ2-1, the CDR3 gives the full variable domain: KAGVTQTPRYLIKTRGQQVTLSCSPISGHRSVSWYQQTPGQGLQFLFEYFSETQRNKGNFPGRFSGRQFSNSRSEMNVSTLELGDSALYLCASSFAGLGSSYNEQFFGPGTRLTVL.

The chain couples TRBV6-6 to TRBJ1-5; D gene uncertain. Per germline, CDR1 MNHNY and CDR2 SVGAGI (reference sequence). The ends were cut back, 5 bases at V and 2 bases at J, with 10 bases in the middle. The CDR3 covers 14 residues. CDR3 region: CASSALRGNQPQHF. CDR3 nucleotide sequence: TGTGCCAGCAGTGCCCTTCGGGGCAATCAGCCCCAGCATTTT.

The V gene is TRBV29-1, the J gene TRBJ2-7; TRBD1 matches at 10 bases. Trimming at V came to 4 bases and at J to 5 bases, leaving 8 bases not matched to a gene. Germline lookup yields CDR1 SQVTM and CDR2 ANQGSEA. CDR3 length: 14 residues. Here the CDR3 DNA reads TGCAGCGTTGGCGGGACAGGGGATGAGGACGAGCAGTACTTC. It codes for CSVGGTGDEDEQYF.

The chain joins TRBV5-1 to TRBJ1-1; 10 bases are a match to TRBD1. V trimming: 5 bases; J trimming: 3 bases; junction bases outside the gene matches: 10. This CDR3 contains 16 residues. Germline V gene sequence: CDR1 SGHRS, CDR2 YFSETQ. The CDR3, as DNA: TGCGCCAGCAGTCCCGGACAGGGGGTTCGGGACACTGAAGCTTTCTTT. As protein: CASSPGQGVRDTEAFF.

This clone has a single count. The gene calls are TRBV7-2 and TRBJ1-2; a possible D gene is TRBD1 (6 bases). Germline CDR1 reads SGHTA; CDR2 reads FQGNSA. This CDR3 comprises 15 residues. Trimming took 8 bases from V and 4 from J, leaving 20 bases between them. CDR3 in DNA: TGTGCCAGCGGCCTCCGGGACACCAACCTCTATGGCTACACCTTC. Protein sequence: CASGLRDTNLYGYTF.

The chain's CDR3 is CASSQDGGGAGAGEQYF. The CDR3, as DNA: TGCGCCAGCAGCCAAGATGGGGGGGGAGCGGGAGCGGGCGAGCAGTACTTC. The rearrangement uses TRBV4-3 and TRBJ2-7, with TRBD2 matching over 8 bases. J was trimmed by 6 bases and V by 0 bases; bases with no gene match: 13. Germline CDR1 LGHNA, CDR2 YSLEER. This CDR3 comprises 17 residues.

The rearrangement uses TRBV27 and TRBJ2-3; no clear D. V lost 5 bases to trimming and J lost 2 bases, with 11 bases between them. This CDR3 is 14 amino acids long. Germline assignment: CDR1 MNHEY and CDR2 SMNVEV (reference sequence). CDR3 in amino acids: CASSPAFSTDTQYF. DNA of the CDR3: TGTGCCAGCAGTCCGGCCTTTTCCACAGATACGCAGTATTTT.

V and J are TRBV23-1 and TRBJ2-1; maybe TRBD2 (6 bases). TRBV23-1 is classed as an ORF, of uncertain function. This CDR3 spans 16 amino acids. With 4 bases removed from V and 9 bases from J, the gap between germline ends came to 22 bases. The CDR3 nucleotides are TGCGCCAGCAGTCCCTGGAGGGAGAGCCGAAGTAGTGAGCAGTTCTTC. Translated: CASSPWRESRSSEQFF.

The chain combines TRBV28 with TRBJ1-2; TRBD1 aligns across 7 bases. The CDR3 length is 13 residues. From germline, CDR1 is MDHEN and CDR2 SYDVKM. V was clipped by 8 bases and J by 9 bases; unmatched bases: 12. CDR3 in amino acids: CASLDTGTESYTF. The DNA for the CDR3 is TGTGCCAGCCTAGATACCGGGACAGAAAGCTACACCTTC.

V and J are TRBV14 and TRBJ2-1; D unclear. Germline-derived CDR1 and CDR2 are SGHDN and FVKESK. CDR3 length: 14 residues. V was cut by 0 bases and J by 2 bases, with 5 bases left in between. The CDR3 DNA sequence: TGTGCCAGCAGCCAAGAACCCACCTACAATGAGCAGTTCTTC. Translation: CASSQEPTYNEQFF. Complete variable domain (other parts from reference TRBV14 and TRBJ2-1): EAGVTQFPSHSVIEKGQTVTLRCDPISGHDNLYWYRRVMGKEIKFLLHFVKESKQDESGMPNNRFLAERTGGTYSTLKVQPAELEDSGVYFCASSQEPTYNEQFFGPGTRLTVL.